The sequence of this T cell receptor (beta chain) was determined in a study of regulatory T cells in long-lasting Graves disease. The wider study: Persistent cases were those of Graves' disease that involved over 5 years of antithyroid drugs with positive TSH receptor antibodies. The study's findings and limits: Fewer public clonotypes were shared by new patients (roughly 970) than by persistent patients (2,741).

Researchers made TCR beta libraries by using iRepertoire HTBI primers and running Arm-PCR on CDR3 regions. TCRdb recomputed calls from the multiplex PCR reads with MiXCR, one row per CDR3 protein. In the table there are 450,000 or so distinct CDR3 sequences, less than 25% of which are singletons. As for time point: persistent/refractory GD, antithyroid drugs over 5 years with positive TRAb. PBMC-extracted RNA yielded the TCR library. About 8.8 milliliters of peripheral blood were drawn into EDTA tubes. V lost 2 bases and J lost 10, with 21 bases in between. This CDR3 region has 16 residues. Germline loops: CDR1 KGHDR, CDR2 SFDVKD. Details on this clonotype: Its antigen is not identified.

This chain links TRBV24-1 with TRBJ2-3; D may be TRBD2 (6 bases). This TCR was sampled from a female donor with Graves disease. The material sequenced was peripheral blood mononuclear cells (PBMCs), taken when the disease was refractory, from a patient treated with antithyroid drugs. CDR3 in amino acids: CATSDSHHGTLQAQYF. The CDR3 bases are TGTGCCACCAGTGATTCCCACCACGGGACTCTCCAAGCGCAGTATTTT.